The 32 T cell receptor beta chains given below trace back to one sample, sequenced in a study of a mutant IDH1 vaccine in newly diagnosed glioma. The antigens these receptors bind are not known. Repertoires were generated with immunoSEQ multiplex PCR, while TCRdb's copy carries only in-frame clones and drops some. Among tens of thousands of clones listed, about 89% were seen once. Noted time point: week 23, last vaccination. Every vaccination contained 300 ug of the mutant IDH1 20-mer peptide and was paired with topical imiquimod. The material was PBMCs, obtained from a glioma patient whose treatment included an IDH1 peptide vaccine. All receptors derive from a man aged 40-55 years with glioma.

This chain joins TRBV7-3 and TRBJ2-1; TRBD2 matches 10 bases. CDR3 size: 15 residues. V shed 3 bases, J shed 7 bases, and the junction held 6 bases outside the gene matches. Germline CDR1 and CDR2: SGHTA and FQGTGA. The CDR3 is CASSFLGLADNEQFF. In DNA form, the CDR3 reads TGTGCCAGCAGCTTCCTTGGACTAGCGGATAATGAGCAGTTCTTC.

In this sample, this clone turned up a few times. The rearrangement links TRBV5-1 to TRBJ2-2; D possibly corresponds to TRBD1 (5 bases). The CDR3 contains 14 residues. Trimming removed 1 base from V and 5 bases from J, with 9 bases in between. CDR1 and CDR2 from the germline V gene are SGHRS and YFSETQ. The CDR3 bases are TGCGCCAGCAGCTTGCGACAGCAGACCGGGGAGCTGTTTTTT. Its protein product is CASSLRQQTGELFF. Supplemented by reference TRBV5-1 and TRBJ2-2, the full variable domain reads KAGVTQTPRYLIKTRGQQVTLSCSPISGHRSVSWYQQTPGQGLQFLFEYFSETQRNKGNFPGRFSGRQFSNSRSEMNVSTLELGDSALYLCASSLRQQTGELFFGEGSRLTVL.

V and J are TRBV11-2 and TRBJ1-5; D is unresolved. Germline assignment: CDR1 SGHAT and CDR2 FQNNGV. CDR3 size: 15 residues. The germline V and J ends were trimmed by 0 bases and 1 base, with 7 bases remaining between them. This chain's CDR3 is CASSLDRGSNQPQHF. CDR3 nucleotide sequence: TGTGCCAGCAGCTTAGATCGGGGAAGCAATCAGCCCCAGCATTTT.

The chain employs TRBV21-1 and TRBJ2-7; the D call in the table, TRBD2, was not verified against the DNA. TRBV21-1 is annotated as a pseudogene. The CDR3 sequence is 15 residues long. The CDR3 is CASSRRGGGRGEQYF. The CDR3, as DNA: TGTGCCAGCAGCAGGCGGGGAGGGGGGCGCGGGGAGCAGTACTTC.

This clone was seen just once. In nucleotides, the CDR3 is TGTGCCAGTAGTTTTTCTATCGAAGGGCCCGGGGAGCTGTTTTTT. Translated: CASSFSIEGPGELFF. The gene calls are TRBV19 and TRBJ2-2; D remains unclear. There are 15 residues in the CDR3. Germline loops: CDR1 LNHDA, CDR2 SQIVND (reference sequence). V was shortened by 5 bases and J by 6 bases, with 16 bases between the two germline ends.

The V gene is TRBV19, the J gene TRBJ1-1; TRBD1 agrees at 7 bases. Looked up from germline, CDR1 is LNHDA and CDR2 is SQIVND (reference sequence). Trimming cost V 4 bases and J 6 bases; bases outside gene matches: 8. The CDR3 is 14 amino acids. The CDR3 spells CASSTLDRDAEAFF. In DNA form, the CDR3 reads TGTGCCAGTAGTACCCTAGACAGGGACGCTGAAGCTTTCTTT.

The genes are TRBV6-1 and TRBJ2-7, with 7 bases fitting TRBD1. The trim removed 8 bases at V and 6 bases at J, leaving 10 bases unmatched. The germline CDR1 and CDR2 sequences are MNHNS and SASEGT. The CDR3 runs to 13 residues. CDR3 in DNA: TGTGCCAGCCGGGACAGCGGCCAGGGCGAGCAGTACTTC. It yields the protein CASRDSGQGEQYF.

The J gene is TRBJ2-1, the V gene TRBV21-1; the D segment call TRBD2 is taken from the table without a DNA check. TRBV21-1 is a recognized pseudogene. This CDR3 comprises 10 residues. Here the CDR3 DNA reads TGTCCCGAGGGCCGGGAAAAGCAGTTCTTC. This gives the protein CPEGREKQFF.

This clone was counted only a few times. This chain connects TRBV4-3 to TRBJ2-1, with D possibly matching TRBD2 (5 bases). The length of the CDR3 is 14 residues. Deletions cut 1 base from V and 13 bases from J, with 17 bases between. The germline CDR1 and CDR2 sequences are LGHNA and YSLEER. The CDR3, as DNA: TGCGCCAGCAGCCAAGCGAGCGTGGCGAGGGCCCAGTTCTTC. Translation: CASSQASVARAQFF.

The rearrangement uses TRBV27 and TRBJ2-7; 7 bases align to TRBD1. The germline CDR1 and CDR2 sequences are MNHEY and SMNVEV (reference sequence). The ends lost 3 bases at V and 6 bases at J; junction bases unmatched: 14. The CDR3 runs to 16 residues. The CDR3 here is CASSLTGFVSRAEQYF. The CDR3 DNA sequence: TGTGCCAGCAGTTTGACAGGGTTCGTTTCGAGGGCCGAGCAGTACTTC.

The chain carries TRBV6-1 and TRBJ1-2, with TRBD1 matching 9 bases. Trimming removed 5 bases from V and 6 bases from J; junction bases left unmatched: 4. This CDR3 is 13 amino acids long. Germline loops: CDR1 MNHNS, CDR2 SASEGT. The CDR3 loop is CASSSGQGNGYTF. The CDR3 DNA reads as TGTGCCAGCAGTTCGGGACAGGGAAATGGCTACACCTTC.

This clone showed up just a few times. This chain links TRBV5-4 with TRBJ2-2; 11 bases agree with TRBD2. Germline trimming cut 4 bases from V and 1 base from J; bases unmatched to any gene: 9. The CDR3 runs to 18 residues. Germline V gene sequence: CDR1 SGHNT, CDR2 YYREEE (reference sequence). CDR3 residues: CASSGGTSGNLNTGELFF. As DNA, the CDR3 is TGTGCCAGCAGCGGAGGGACTAGCGGAAACTTGAACACCGGGGAGCTGTTTTTT.

CDR3 bases: TGTGCCAGCAGCTTTCGGTCTTACACCGGGGAGCTGTTTTTT. Translated, it gives CASSFRSYTGELFF. The gene calls are TRBV5-6 and TRBJ2-2, with D unresolved. The ends were cut back, 2 bases at V and 3 bases at J, with 8 bases in the middle. The CDR3 length is 14 residues. CDR1 and CDR2 (germline): SGHDT, YYEEEE.

The chain uses TRBV2 and TRBJ2-7, with 11 bases fitting TRBD1. This CDR3 spans 14 amino acids. Looked up from germline, CDR1 is SNHLY and CDR2 is FYNNEI. V was pared by 7 bases and J by 4 bases, with 6 bases of the junction left unmatched. CDR3 sequence: CASKRDRGKYEQYF. The CDR3 DNA is TGTGCCAGCAAAAGGGACAGGGGGAAGTACGAGCAGTACTTC.

The genes are TRBV9 and TRBJ1-4; 10 bases are shared with TRBD1. Germline V gene data show CDR1 as SGDLS and CDR2 as YYNGEE. The CDR3 length is 14 residues. The trim removed 5 bases at V and 7 bases at J, leaving 5 bases unmatched. CDR3 nucleotides: TGTGCCAGCAGTACCGGGACAGGGGCTGAAAAACTGTTTTTT. Translation gives CASSTGTGAEKLFF.

The rearrangement links TRBV19 to TRBJ2-7; D call uncertain. Germline V gene data show CDR1 as LNHDA and CDR2 as SQIVND (reference sequence). The V gene lost 4 bases and the J gene lost 3 bases, with 7 bases spanning the gap. This CDR3 is built from 12 residues. CDR3 DNA sequence: TGTGCCAGTAGTACCCATAGCTACGAGCAGTACTTC. It is translated as CASSTHSYEQYF.

The chain carries TRBV7-9 and TRBJ1-4, with D unresolved. This CDR3 has 16 amino acids. In germline, CDR1 is SEHNR, CDR2 FQNEAQ (reference sequence). The V end lost 2 bases, the J end lost 5 bases, and 15 bases lay between the germline ends. The chain's CDR3 is CASSLSGGSSNEKLFF. The CDR3 DNA is TGTGCCAGCAGCTTATCAGGCGGGAGCAGCAATGAAAAACTGTTTTTT. Complete variable domain (other parts from reference TRBV7-9 and TRBJ1-4): DTGVSQNPRHKITKRGQNVTFRCDPISEHNRLYWYRQTLGQGPEFLTYFQNEAQLEKSRLLSDRFSAERPKGSFSTLEIQRTEQGDSAMYLCASSLSGGSSNEKLFFGSGTQLSVL.

This clone was detected a few times. The V call is TRBV11-1, the J call TRBJ2-2; D may correspond to TRBD1 or TRBD2 (7 bases each). V was clipped by 5 bases and J by 8 bases, with 27 bases between them. Germline values: CDR1 SGHAT, CDR2 FQDESV (reference sequence). The CDR3 loop spans 18 amino acids. The CDR3 sequence: CASSLRLGGTADGGELFF. The DNA of the CDR3 is TGTGCCAGCAGCCTCCGCCTGGGGGGGACAGCCGATGGGGGGGAGCTGTTTTTT.

In this sample, this clone turned up a few times. This chain connects TRBV5-1 to TRBJ2-3; D uncertain. There are 15 residues in the CDR3. Trimming took 0 bases from V and 1 from J, leaving 9 bases between them. Germline V gene data show CDR1 as SGHRS and CDR2 as YFSETQ. CDR3 in amino acids: CASSLESAGTDTQYF. CDR3 sequence (DNA): TGCGCCAGCAGCTTGGAGAGTGCGGGCACAGATACGCAGTATTTT.

The rearrangement uses TRBV12-5 and TRBJ2-3; TRBD1 matches at 7 bases. Trimming removed 5 bases from V and 2 bases from J; junction bases left unmatched: 4. Per germline, CDR1 LGHNT and CDR2 FRNRAP. This CDR3 contains 14 residues. The CDR3 DNA reads as TGTGCTAGTGGTCGGGGACAGCCCACAGATACGCAGTATTTT. It encodes CASGRGQPTDTQYF. The whole variable domain, remainder taken from reference TRBV12-5 and TRBJ2-3, is DARVTQTPRHKVTEMGQEVTMRCQPILGHNTVFWYRQTMMQGLELLAYFRNRAPLDDSGMPKDRFSAEMPDATLATLKIQPSEPRDSAVYFCASGRGQPTDTQYFGPGTRLTVL.

The chain carries TRBV5-1 and TRBJ1-1; D is undetermined. The V and J ends lost 0 bases and 1 base respectively, with 4 bases between them. The germline gives CDR1 SGHRS, CDR2 YFSETQ. The CDR3 contains 13 residues. CDR3 protein: CASSLGSNTEAFF. The CDR3 DNA sequence: TGCGCCAGCAGCTTGGGGTCGAACACTGAAGCTTTCTTT.

V usage is TRBV7-9 and J usage is TRBJ2-5; D is ambiguous. This CDR3 is 14 amino acids long. V shed 5 bases and J shed 9 bases, with 19 bases lying between them. The germline gives CDR1 SEHNR, CDR2 FQNEAQ (reference sequence). The CDR3: CASSHDPQVDAQYF. CDR3 DNA: TGTGCCAGCAGCCACGACCCCCAGGTTGACGCCCAGTACTTC.

V gene TRBV7-2 combines with J gene TRBJ1-2; D ambiguous. The V and J ends lost 5 bases and 2 bases respectively, with 6 bases between them. The germline V gene has CDR1 SGHTA and CDR2 FQGNSA. The CDR3 spans 12 residues. CDR3 in DNA: TGTGCCAGCAGCCTCACGAACTATGGCTACACCTTC. Residues: CASSLTNYGYTF.

In this sample, this clone turned up a few times. This chain uses TRBV19 with TRBJ1-1; D is uncertain. V shed 8 bases and J shed 0 bases, with 19 bases lying between them. Germline CDR1 is LNHDA and CDR2 is SQIVND (reference sequence). The CDR3 spans 16 residues. CDR3 region: CASLEEGGRMNTEAFF. The CDR3 DNA is TGTGCCAGTTTGGAGGAGGGCGGACGTATGAACACTGAAGCTTTCTTT.

V and J are TRBV6-1 and TRBJ2-3; D is ambiguous. V shed 6 bases and J shed 3 bases, with 16 bases lying between them. CDR3 length: 15 residues. Germline V lookup: CDR1 MNHNS, CDR2 SASEGT. The CDR3 DNA reads TGTGCCAGCAGCCCGCTAGATTTCGGGACAGATACGCAGTATTTT. Protein: CASSPLDFGTDTQYF.

The V and J genes are TRBV2 and TRBJ1-1; the D gene is possibly TRBD1 (6 bases). Trimming cost V 8 bases and J 5 bases, with 12 bases left between them. The length of the CDR3 is 12 residues. Germline lookup yields CDR1 SNHLY and CDR2 FYNNEI. CDR3 protein: CASYREGTEAFF. The CDR3 region has the DNA TGTGCCAGCTACAGGGAGGGTACTGAAGCTTTCTTT.

V usage is TRBV2 and J usage is TRBJ2-1; no reliable D call. CDR1 is SNHLY, CDR2 FYNNEI, per germline. V was cut by 3 bases and J by 5 bases, with 26 bases left in between. There are 19 residues in the CDR3. For the CDR3, the DNA is TGTGCCAGCAGTGACATGTCTTATTGGGAAGCGAAGATCAACAATGAGCAGTTCTTC. This sequence encodes CASSDMSYWEAKINNEQFF.

Written as DNA, the CDR3 is TGTGCCAGCAGCGTAAGCCGGACGGACTACAATGAGCAGTTCTTC. Its protein is CASSVSRTDYNEQFF. The chain employs TRBV9 and TRBJ2-1; D is undetermined. Germline CDR1 SGDLS, CDR2 YYNGEE. The V end was cut by 1 base, the J end by 3 bases, with 11 bases between. The CDR3 is 15 amino acids. Full variable domain (missing parts from reference TRBV9 and TRBJ2-1): DSGVTQTPKHLITATGQRVTLRCSPRSGDLSVYWYQQSLDQGLQFLIQYYNGEERAKGNILERFSAQQFPDLHSELNLSSLELGDSALYFCASSVSRTDYNEQFFGPGTRLTVL.

V is TRBV27 and J is TRBJ1-5; D gene ambiguous. This CDR3 is built from 12 residues. The V end was cut by 3 bases, the J end by 4 bases, with 4 bases between. In germline, CDR1 is MNHEY, CDR2 SMNVEV (reference sequence). DNA of the CDR3: TGTGCCAGCAGTTTCGGGAATCAGCCCCAGCATTTT. Its translation is CASSFGNQPQHF.

The chain combines TRBV19 with TRBJ1-5; no clear D. This CDR3 has 13 amino acids. CDR1 is LNHDA, CDR2 SQIVND, per germline (reference sequence). V was trimmed by 5 bases and J by 0 bases, leaving 5 bases between them. The CDR3 coding sequence is TGTGCCAGTAGTGATTATAGCAATCAGCCCCAGCATTTT. This encodes CASSDYSNQPQHF.

This sequence joins TRBV6-5 and TRBJ2-2; weak D call: TRBD2 (6 bases). CDR3 size: 15 residues. Germline V lookup: CDR1 MNHEY, CDR2 SVGAGI. Trimming took 1 base from V and 2 from J, leaving 8 bases between them. CDR3: CASSYWRDNTGELFF. The DNA of the CDR3 is TGTGCCAGCAGTTACTGGCGGGATAACACCGGGGAGCTGTTTTTT.

In this sample, this clone turned up once. J is TRBJ2-7 and V is TRBV27, with D possibly being TRBD2 (6 bases). Trimming removed 6 bases at V and 4 bases at J, with 19 bases between. The CDR3 length is 15 residues. The germline V gene encodes CDR1 MNHEY and CDR2 SMNVEV (reference sequence). This chain's CDR3 is CASRLKPRGVYEQYF. The CDR3 DNA reads TGTGCCAGCAGATTAAAGCCGCGGGGAGTTTACGAGCAGTACTTC.